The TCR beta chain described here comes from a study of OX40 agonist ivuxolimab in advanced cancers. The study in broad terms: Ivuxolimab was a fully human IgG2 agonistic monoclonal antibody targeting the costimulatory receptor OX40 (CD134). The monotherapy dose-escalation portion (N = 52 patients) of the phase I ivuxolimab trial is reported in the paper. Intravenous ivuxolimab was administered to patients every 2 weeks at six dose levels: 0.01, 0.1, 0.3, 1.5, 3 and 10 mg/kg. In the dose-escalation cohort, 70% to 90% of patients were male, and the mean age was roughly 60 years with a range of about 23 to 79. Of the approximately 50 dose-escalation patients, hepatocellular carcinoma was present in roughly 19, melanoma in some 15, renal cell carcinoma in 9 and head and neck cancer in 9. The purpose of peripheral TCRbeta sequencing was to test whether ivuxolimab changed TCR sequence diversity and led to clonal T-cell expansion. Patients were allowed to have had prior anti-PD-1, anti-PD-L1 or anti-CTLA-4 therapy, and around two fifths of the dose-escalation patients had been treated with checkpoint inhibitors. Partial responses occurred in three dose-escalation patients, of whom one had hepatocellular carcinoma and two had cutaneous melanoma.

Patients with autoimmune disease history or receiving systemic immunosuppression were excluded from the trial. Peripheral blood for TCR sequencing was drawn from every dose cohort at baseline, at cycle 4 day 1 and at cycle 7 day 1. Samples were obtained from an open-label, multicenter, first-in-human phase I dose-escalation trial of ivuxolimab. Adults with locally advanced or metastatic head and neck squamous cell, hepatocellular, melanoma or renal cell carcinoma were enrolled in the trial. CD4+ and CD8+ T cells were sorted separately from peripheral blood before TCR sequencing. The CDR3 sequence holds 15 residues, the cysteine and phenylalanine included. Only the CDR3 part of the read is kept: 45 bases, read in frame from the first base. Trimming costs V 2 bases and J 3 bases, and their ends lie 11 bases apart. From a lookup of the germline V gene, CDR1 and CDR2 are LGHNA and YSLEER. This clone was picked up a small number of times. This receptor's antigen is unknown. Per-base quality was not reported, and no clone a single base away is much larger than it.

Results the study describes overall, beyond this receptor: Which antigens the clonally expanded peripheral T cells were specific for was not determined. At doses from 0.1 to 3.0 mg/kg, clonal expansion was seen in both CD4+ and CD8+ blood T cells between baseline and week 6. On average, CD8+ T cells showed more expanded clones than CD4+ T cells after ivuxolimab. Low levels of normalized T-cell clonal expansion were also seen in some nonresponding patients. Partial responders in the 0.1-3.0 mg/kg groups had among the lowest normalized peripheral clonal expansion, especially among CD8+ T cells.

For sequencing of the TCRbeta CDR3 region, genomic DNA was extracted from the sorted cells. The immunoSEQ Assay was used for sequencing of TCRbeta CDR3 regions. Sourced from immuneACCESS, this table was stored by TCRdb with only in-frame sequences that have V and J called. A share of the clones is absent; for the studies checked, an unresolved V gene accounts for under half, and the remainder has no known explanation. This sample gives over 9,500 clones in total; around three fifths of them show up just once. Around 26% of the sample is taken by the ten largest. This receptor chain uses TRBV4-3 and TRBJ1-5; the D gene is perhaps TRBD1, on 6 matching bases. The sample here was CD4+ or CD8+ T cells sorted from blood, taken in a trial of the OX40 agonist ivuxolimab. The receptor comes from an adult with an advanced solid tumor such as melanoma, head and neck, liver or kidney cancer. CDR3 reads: CASSQYTGSNQPQHF. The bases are TGCGCCAGCAGCCAATATACAGGGTCCAATCAGCCCCAGCATTTT.